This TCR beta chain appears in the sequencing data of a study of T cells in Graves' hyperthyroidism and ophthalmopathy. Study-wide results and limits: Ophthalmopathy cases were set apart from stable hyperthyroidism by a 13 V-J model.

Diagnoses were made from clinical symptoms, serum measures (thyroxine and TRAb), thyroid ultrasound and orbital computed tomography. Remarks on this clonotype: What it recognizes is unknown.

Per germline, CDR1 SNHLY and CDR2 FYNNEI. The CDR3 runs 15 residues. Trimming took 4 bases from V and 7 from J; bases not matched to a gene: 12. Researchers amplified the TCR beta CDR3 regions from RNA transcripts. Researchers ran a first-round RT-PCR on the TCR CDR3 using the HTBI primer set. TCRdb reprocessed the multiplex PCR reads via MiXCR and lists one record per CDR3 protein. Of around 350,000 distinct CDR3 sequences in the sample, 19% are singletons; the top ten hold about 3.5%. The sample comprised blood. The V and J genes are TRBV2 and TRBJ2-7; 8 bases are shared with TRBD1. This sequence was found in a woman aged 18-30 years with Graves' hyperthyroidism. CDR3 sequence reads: CASSVSGTGRREQYF. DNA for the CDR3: TGTGCCAGCAGTGTTTCCGGGACAGGTCGACGTGAGCAGTACTTC. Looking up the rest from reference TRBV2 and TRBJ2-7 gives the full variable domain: EPEVTQTPSHQVTQMGQEVILRCVPISNHLYFYWYRQILGQKVEFLVSFYNNEISEKSEIFDDQFSVERPDGSNFTLKIRSTKLEDSAMYFCASSVSGTGRREQYFGPGTRLTVT.